The next 5 T cell receptor beta chains were all read from a single sample in a study of early T cells in non-severe SARS-CoV-2 infection. Via MiXCR, TCRdb re-called the 5' RACE reads, giving one row per CDR3 protein. This sample has tens of thousands of distinct CDR3 sequences, with approximately 12% found just once. What was sequenced was whole blood. The receptor set was obtained from an adult who was a healthcare worker with PCR-confirmed SARS-CoV-2 infection or an uninfected control (not recorded which).

This clonotype came up many times. The chain combines TRBV6-2 or TRBV6-3 with TRBJ1-5; weak D call: TRBD1 (6 bases). V was cut by 6 bases and J by 1 base, with 10 bases left in between. The CDR3 sequence is 14 residues long. Per germline, CDR1 MNHEY and CDR2 SVGEGT. This CDR3 is CASSVTGSNQPQHF. CDR3 nucleotide sequence: TGTGCCAGCAGCGTGACAGGCAGCAATCAGCCCCAGCATTTT.

The chain links TRBV11-2 to TRBJ2-3, with 7 positions matching TRBD1. The germline V gene has CDR1 SGHAT and CDR2 FQNNGV. The CDR3 is 13 amino acids. V lost 8 bases, J lost 6 bases, and 8 bases stayed unmatched. The CDR3 region has the DNA TGTGCCAGCCGCCCAACCAGGGGGGATACGCAGTATTTT. It specifies CASRPTRGDTQYF.

Ten or more counts support this clonotype. The chain is built from TRBV29-1 and TRBJ1-2; 7 nucleotides align to TRBD1. Per the germline V gene, CDR1 is SQVTM and CDR2 is ANQGSEA. Trimming took 4 bases from V and 6 from J; bases not matched to a gene: 11. This CDR3 region has 14 residues. CDR3 amino acids: CSVGQGGSEDGYTF. The CDR3 DNA sequence: TGCAGCGTTGGGCAGGGGGGGAGCGAAGATGGCTACACCTTC.

The chain couples TRBV2 to TRBJ2-3; 7 nucleotides match TRBD2. Germline V gene lookup returns CDR1 SNHLY and CDR2 FYNNEI. CDR3 length: 15 amino acids. The junction had 6 bases not matched to a gene; V was cut back by 4 bases and J by 2 bases. In DNA, the CDR3 is TGTGCCAGCAGTGGCTCTAGCGGATTCACAGATACGCAGTATTTT. Translation gives CASSGSSGFTDTQYF.

The CDR3 DNA sequence: TGCAGCGTTGATAGGGAGGCCTATGGCTACACCTTC. As protein: CSVDREAYGYTF. This chain joins TRBV29-1 and TRBJ1-2; no firm D call. The CDR3 consists of 12 residues. Germline CDR1 reads SQVTM; CDR2 reads ANQGSEA. V was shortened by 3 bases and J by 4 bases, with 9 bases between the two germline ends.